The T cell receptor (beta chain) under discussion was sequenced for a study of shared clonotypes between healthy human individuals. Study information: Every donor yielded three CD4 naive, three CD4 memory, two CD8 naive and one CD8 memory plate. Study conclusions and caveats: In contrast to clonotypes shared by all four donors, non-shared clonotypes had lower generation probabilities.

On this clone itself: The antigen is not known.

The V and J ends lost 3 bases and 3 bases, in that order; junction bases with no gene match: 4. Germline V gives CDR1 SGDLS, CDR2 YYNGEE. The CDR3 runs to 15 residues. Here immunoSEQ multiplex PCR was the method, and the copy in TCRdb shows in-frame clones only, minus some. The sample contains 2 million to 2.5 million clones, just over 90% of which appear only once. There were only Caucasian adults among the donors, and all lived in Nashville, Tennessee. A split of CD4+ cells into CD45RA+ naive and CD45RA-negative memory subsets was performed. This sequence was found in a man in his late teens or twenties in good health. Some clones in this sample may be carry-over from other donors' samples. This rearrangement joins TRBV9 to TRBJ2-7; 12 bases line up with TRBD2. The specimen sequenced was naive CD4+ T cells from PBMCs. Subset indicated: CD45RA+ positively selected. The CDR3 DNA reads TGTGCCAGCAGCGCGCGACTAGCGGGAGACTACGAGCAGTACTTC. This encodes CASSARLAGDYEQYF.